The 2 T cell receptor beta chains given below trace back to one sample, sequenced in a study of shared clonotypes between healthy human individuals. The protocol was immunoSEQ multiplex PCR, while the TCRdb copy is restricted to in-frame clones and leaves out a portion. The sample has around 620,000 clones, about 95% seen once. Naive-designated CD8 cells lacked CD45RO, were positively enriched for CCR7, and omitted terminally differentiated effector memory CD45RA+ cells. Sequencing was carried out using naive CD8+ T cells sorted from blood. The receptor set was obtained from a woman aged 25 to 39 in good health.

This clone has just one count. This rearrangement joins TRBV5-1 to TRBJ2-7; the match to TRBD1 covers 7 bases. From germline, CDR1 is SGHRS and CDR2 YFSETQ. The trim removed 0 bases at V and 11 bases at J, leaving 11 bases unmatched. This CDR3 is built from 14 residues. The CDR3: CASSLGDRVSEKYF. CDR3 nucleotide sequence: TGCGCCAGCAGCTTGGGTGACAGGGTATCCGAAAAGTACTTC.

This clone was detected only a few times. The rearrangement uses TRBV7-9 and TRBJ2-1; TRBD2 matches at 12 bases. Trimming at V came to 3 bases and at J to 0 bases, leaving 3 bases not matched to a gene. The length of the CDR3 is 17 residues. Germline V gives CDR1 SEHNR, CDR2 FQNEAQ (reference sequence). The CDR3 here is CASSFGLAGSSYNEQFF. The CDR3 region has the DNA TGTGCCAGCAGCTTTGGACTAGCGGGAAGCTCCTACAATGAGCAGTTCTTC.